This T cell receptor beta chain was retrieved from a study of response to subunit inactivated influenza vaccine. TCRdb used MiXCR to reprocess the RT-PCR reads, holding one entry per CDR3 protein. The table includes more than 600,000 distinct CDR3 sequences, roughly 20% detected once. This clonotype has a handful of counts. This CDR3 is built from 12 residues. Germline lookup yields CDR1 SGHDT and CDR2 YYEEEE. Deletions cut 2 bases from V and 6 bases from J, with 9 bases between. This clonotype was obtained from a man aged 45-65 years who received an inactivated influenza vaccine. V gene TRBV5-6 combines with J gene TRBJ2-7; D not resolved. Specimen: PBMCs from blood, collected 5 days after vaccination. CDR3 amino acids: CASSFNPAEQYF. In nucleotides, the CDR3 is TGTGCCAGCAGCTTTAACCCCGCCGAGCAGTACTTC.